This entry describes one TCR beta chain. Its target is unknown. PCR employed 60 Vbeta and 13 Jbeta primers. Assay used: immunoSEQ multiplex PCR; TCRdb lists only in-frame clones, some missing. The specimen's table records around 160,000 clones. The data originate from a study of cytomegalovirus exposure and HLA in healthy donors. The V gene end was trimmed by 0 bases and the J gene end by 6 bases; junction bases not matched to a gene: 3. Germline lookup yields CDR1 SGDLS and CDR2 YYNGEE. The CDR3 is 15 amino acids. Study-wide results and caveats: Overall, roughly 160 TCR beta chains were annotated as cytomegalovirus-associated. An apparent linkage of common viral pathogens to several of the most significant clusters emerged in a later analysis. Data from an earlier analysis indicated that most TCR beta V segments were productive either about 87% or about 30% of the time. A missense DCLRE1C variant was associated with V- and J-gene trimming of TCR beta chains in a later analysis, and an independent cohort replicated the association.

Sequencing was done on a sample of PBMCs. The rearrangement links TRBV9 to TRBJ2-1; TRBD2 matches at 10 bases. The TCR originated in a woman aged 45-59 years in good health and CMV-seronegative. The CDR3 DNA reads TGTGCCAGCAGCGTAGCGATAGCGGGGGGCAATGAGCAGTTCTTC. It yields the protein CASSVAIAGGNEQFF. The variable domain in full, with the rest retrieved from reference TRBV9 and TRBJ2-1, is DSGVTQTPKHLITATGQRVTLRCSPRSGDLSVYWYQQSLDQGLQFLIQYYNGEERAKGNILERFSAQQFPDLHSELNLSSLELGDSALYFCASSVAIAGGNEQFFGPGTRLTVL.